These T cell receptor beta chains were read from a single sample in a study of OX40 agonist ivuxolimab in advanced cancers. Profiling relied on immunoSEQ multiplex PCR, and the TCRdb table lists in-frame clones only, not all of them. The repertoire holds some 10,000 clones, with approximately 85% as singletons. The sequences come from CD4+ or CD8+ T cells sorted from blood, collected in a trial of the OX40 agonist ivuxolimab. Every receptor here comes from an adult with an advanced solid tumor such as melanoma, head and neck, liver or kidney cancer. CDR3s include the opening cysteine and the closing phenylalanine or tryptophan. D genes are given only for firm matches. The size of a clone is reported for some rows only, either as once, few or many, or as a class for expanded clones.

j_gene	v_gene	d_gene	abundance	len	CDR3aa	CDR3nt
TRBJ2-7	TRBV7-3	.	.	14	CASSPYGGQDEQYF	TGTGCCAGCAGCCCTTACGGGGGGCAGGACGAGCAGTACTTC
TRBJ2-7	TRBV28	.	.	19	CASSLYPTTKQGKGYEQYF	TGTGCCAGCAGTTTATACCCCACAACCAAACAGGGTAAGGGCTACGAGCAGTACTTC
TRBJ1-5	TRBV19	.	.	15	CASSIASYSNQPQHF	TGTGCCAGTAGTATAGCCAGTTATAGCAATCAGCCCCAGCATTTT
TRBJ2-3	TRBV18	TRBD1	.	19	CASSPVGPVKWDRGYTQYF	TGTGCCAGCTCACCGGTTGGGCCGGTGAAATGGGACAGGGGATATACGCAGTATTTT
TRBJ2-7	TRBV28	.	.	14	CASSSPGSDYEQYF	TGTGCCAGCAGTTCGCCAGGGTCTGACTACGAGCAGTACTTC
TRBJ2-1	TRBV10-3	.	.	14	CATLREPPYNEQFF	TGTGCCACACTACGGGAACCACCCTACAATGAGCAGTTCTTC
TRBJ1-6	TRBV6-1	TRBD1	many	14	CASSEGTGNSPLHF	TGTGCCAGCAGTGAAGGGACAGGGAATTCACCCCTCCACTTT
TRBJ1-4	TRBV28	.	.	14	CASSIQGLNEKLFF	TGTGCCAGCAGTATACAGGGCCTTAATGAAAAACTGTTTTTT
TRBJ2-4	TRBV29-1	.	.	16	CSVEGGPGGRLGVQYF	TGCAGCGTTGAAGGTGGGCCGGGTGGTCGTCTAGGTGTCCAGTACTTC
TRBJ2-1	TRBV7-2	.	.	13	CASSWGPNNEQFF	TGTGCCAGCAGCTGGGGACCGAACAATGAGCAGTTCTTC
TRBJ2-6	TRBV7-2	.	.	15	CASSPVDSGANVLTF	TGTGCCAGCAGCCCAGTGGACTCTGGGGCCAACGTCCTGACTTTC
TRBJ2-3	TRBV19	TRBD1	.	15	CASSSRDSVVDTQYF	TGTGCCAGTAGTAGCCGGGACAGTGTAGTAGATACGCAGTATTTT
TRBJ2-7	TRBV7-9	.	medium-sized	16	CASSPLLGTASYEQYF	TGTGCCAGCAGCCCGCTCCTCGGGACTGCTTCCTACGAGCAGTACTTC
TRBJ1-5	TRBV4-1	.	.	13	CASSQVLNQPQHF	TGCGCCAGCAGCCAAGTCCTCAATCAGCCCCAGCATTTT
TRBJ1-5	TRBV4-2	.	.	13	CASSQVPGQPQHF	TGTGCCAGCAGCCAAGTCCCCGGTCAGCCCCAGCATTTT
TRBJ2-7	TRBV29-1	.	.	13	CSVEVPMTYEQYF	TGCAGCGTTGAAGTCCCTATGACTTACGAGCAGTACTTC
TRBJ1-5	TRBV28	TRBD1	.	16	CASSMYRGLGNQPQHF	TGTGCCAGCAGTATGTACAGGGGTCTGGGCAATCAGCCCCAGCATTTT
TRBJ2-2	TRBV9	TRBD2	few	15	CASSVASGSAGELFF	TGTGCCAGCAGCGTAGCTAGCGGGAGCGCCGGGGAGCTGTTTTTT
TRBJ2-7	TRBV28	TRBD1	once	14	CASSPRTGAYEQYF	TGTGCCAGCAGTCCGAGGACAGGGGCCTACGAGCAGTACTTC
TRBJ2-3	TRBV5-4	TRBD1	.	15	CASSLSGQGTDTQYF	TGTGCCAGCAGCTTGTCAGGACAGGGCACAGATACGCAGTATTTT
TRBJ1-4	TRBV4-3	.	medium-sized	16	CASSQDGGATNEKLFF	TGCGCCAGCAGCCAAGATGGTGGGGCCACTAATGAAAAACTGTTTTTT
TRBJ2-7	TRBV28	.	.	12	CASSSAGDEQYF	TGTGCCAGCAGTTCCGCAGGGGACGAGCAGTACTTC
TRBJ2-1	TRBV27	.	.	15	CASSLESPSYNEQFF	TGTGCCAGCAGTTTAGAGTCACCCTCCTACAATGAGCAGTTCTTC
TRBJ2-7	TRBV5-6	.	few	15	CASSWDQSQSYEQYF	TGTGCCAGCAGCTGGGACCAATCTCAGAGCTACGAGCAGTACTTC
TRBJ2-7	TRBV6-1	.	.	16	CASSEGASFIWDEQYF	TGTGCCAGCAGTGAAGGAGCCTCCTTTATCTGGGACGAGCAGTACTTC
TRBJ2-7	TRBV11-3	.	.	15	CASSQTVGGGYEQYF	TGTGCCAGCAGCCAGACCGTGGGGGGAGGCTACGAGCAGTACTTC
TRBJ2-1	TRBV11-2	TRBD2	.	16	CASTVTSGGASNEQFF	TGTGCCAGCACCGTTACTAGCGGGGGGGCCTCCAATGAGCAGTTCTTC
TRBJ2-1	TRBV6-6	TRBD2	once	16	CASSYVSSGLYNEQFF	TGTGCCAGCAGTTACGTTTCTAGCGGGTTATACAATGAGCAGTTCTTC
TRBJ1-5	TRBV27	.	.	14	CASSPGHPDQPQHF	TGTGCCAGCAGTCCGGGACACCCGGATCAGCCCCAGCATTTT
TRBJ2-2	TRBV2	.	.	16	CASRPGPGRDTGELFF	TGTGCCAGCAGGCCCGGGCCAGGAAGGGACACCGGGGAGCTGTTTTTT
TRBJ1-5	TRBV19	.	.	19	CASSPPARGTIVRNQPQHF	TGTGCCAGTAGCCCTCCGGCCAGGGGAACGATCGTCCGCAATCAGCCCCAGCATTTT
TRBJ2-2	TRBV25-1	.	.	14	CASSDGPWGGELFF	TGTGCCAGCAGTGACGGGCCTTGGGGAGGGGAGCTGTTTTTT
TRBJ1-1	TRBV5-1	.	.	15	CASSLFNGGVTEAFF	TGCGCCAGCAGCTTGTTTAACGGCGGGGTCACTGAAGCTTTCTTT
TRBJ2-7	TRBV14	.	.	11	CANLFSYEQYF	TGTGCCAATCTCTTCAGCTACGAGCAGTACTTC
TRBJ1-1	TRBV27	.	once	14	CASSFRGFESEAFF	TGTGCCAGCAGTTTTCGAGGTTTTGAGTCTGAAGCTTTCTTT
TRBJ2-1	TRBV5-1	TRBD1	.	17	CASSLEPGQGIYNEQFF	TGCGCCAGCAGCTTGGAGCCGGGACAGGGGATCTACAATGAGCAGTTCTTC
TRBJ1-1	TRBV7-9	.	.	13	CASSLPSNTEAFF	TGTGCCAGCAGCCTACCGTCGAACACTGAAGCTTTCTTT
TRBJ2-7	TRBV4-1	.	.	13	CASSRGDTYEQYF	TGCGCCAGCAGCCGGGGGGACACCTACGAGCAGTACTTC
TRBJ2-3	TRBV9	TRBD2	.	16	CASSPRLAGPLDTQYF	TGTGCCAGCAGCCCTCGACTAGCGGGGCCCTTAGATACGCAGTATTTT
TRBJ1-1	TRBV15	.	.	13	CATRGTSRTEAFF	TGTGCCACCAGGGGGACCAGTCGCACTGAAGCTTTCTTT
TRBJ2-1	TRBV4-3	.	.	16	CASSQDSGALYNEQFF	TGCGCCAGCAGCCAAGACTCGGGGGCTCTCTACAATGAGCAGTTCTTC
TRBJ1-4	TRBV14	.	.	13	CASSRGAREKLFF	TGTGCCAGCAGCCGGGGGGCGCGTGAAAAACTGTTTTTT
TRBJ1-5	TRBV29-1	TRBD1	.	13	CSVRDSRNQPQHF	TGCAGCGTGAGGGACAGCCGCAATCAGCCCCAGCATTTT
TRBJ2-7	TRBV9	.	.	14	CASSVGQEGYEQYF	TGTGCCAGCAGCGTAGGGCAGGAGGGATACGAGCAGTACTTC
TRBJ2-3	TRBV25-1	TRBD2	.	17	CASSEAETSGGPDTQYF	TGTGCCAGCAGTGAAGCGGAAACTAGCGGGGGCCCAGATACGCAGTATTTT
TRBJ2-3	TRBV7-2	.	.	13	CASSWTGTDTQYF	TGTGCCAGCAGCTGGACAGGCACAGATACGCAGTATTTT
TRBJ1-3	TRBV7-8	.	.	15	CASSLEAGWGNTIYF	TGTGCCAGCAGCTTAGAGGCAGGGTGGGGAAACACCATATATTTT
TRBJ1-2	TRBV12-2	.	.	13	CASRLAVDLGYTF	TGTGCAAGTCGCTTAGCGGTTGATTTAGGCTACACCTTC